This is a list of T cell receptor beta chains from one sample in a study of spatial heterogeneity in lung cancer. TCRdb fed the 5' RACE reads into MiXCR, producing one record per CDR3 protein. Of roughly 4,100 distinct CDR3 sequences listed, 15% to 20% were seen once; the top ten hold roughly two thirds. The input for sequencing was PBMCs, taken at surgery. The receptors shown here come from a male donor with early-stage non-small cell lung cancer. The CDR3 runs from the conserved cysteine through the conserved F or W. A D gene is named only where the DNA matches it firmly. Clone size is shown for a subset of rows, as once, few, many or a class of expanded clone.

abundance	j_gene	d_gene	v_gene	CDR3nt	CDR3aa
many	TRBJ2-7	NA	TRBV6-5	TGTGCCAGCAGTTACGAGCGAGATTCCTACGAGCAGTACTTC	CASSYERDSYEQYF
NA	TRBJ2-1	NA	TRBV10-3	TGTGCCATCAGTGGCGGGGCTTACAATGAGCAGTTCTTC	CAISGGAYNEQFF
few	TRBJ2-3	TRBD2	TRBV10-3	TGTGCCATCAGTGAGTCGACTCGGGGGGTGCAGGAATACACAGATACGCAGTATTTT	CAISESTRGVQEYTDTQYF
NA	TRBJ2-4	NA	TRBV7-2	TGTGCCAGCAGCCGACCTTGGCCCCAAAACATTCAGTACTTC	CASSRPWPQNIQYF
large	TRBJ2-3	NA	TRBV7-8	TGTGCCAGCAGCTCCTCCAACAGGGAGAACACAGATACGCAGTATTTT	CASSSSNRENTDTQYF
many	TRBJ1-4	TRBD1	TRBV3-1	TGTGCCAGCAGCAGCAGGGGGCTGAATGAAAAACTGTTTTTT	CASSSRGLNEKLFF
few	TRBJ2-3	TRBD2	TRBV28	TGTGCCAGCAGGTTCTTAGCGGGAGATACGCAGTATTTT	CASRFLAGDTQYF
many	TRBJ2-7	TRBD2	TRBV11-2	TGTGCCAGCAGCTTGGGTACTAGCGGGAGAGGCTCCTACGAGCAGTACTTC	CASSLGTSGRGSYEQYF
few	TRBJ2-6	NA	TRBV28	TGTGCCAGCAGTCAATTATCTGGGGCCAACGTCCTGACTTTC	CASSQLSGANVLTF
few	TRBJ2-7	TRBD1	TRBV6-1	TGTGCCAGCAGCCCGACAGGGGATATATCCTACGAGCAGTACTTC	CASSPTGDISYEQYF
many	TRBJ2-5	TRBD2	TRBV20-1	TGCAGTGCTAGCGACGAAGGACTAGCGGGGGATATCCAAGAGACCCAGTACTTC	CSASDEGLAGDIQETQYF
NA	TRBJ1-3	NA	TRBV15	TGTGCCACCAGCAGGGGTGAAACGACGTCCTCTGGAAACACCATATATTTT	CATSRGETTSSGNTIYF
many	TRBJ2-1	NA	TRBV29-1	TGCAGCGTTGAAGGGGCCTCGGCGGAGAGCTCCTACAATGAGCAGTTCTTC	CSVEGASAESSYNEQFF
NA	TRBJ2-3	NA	TRBV20-1	TGCAGTGCTAGACCCAGGGCCCCAGATACGCAGTATTTT	CSARPRAPDTQYF
few	TRBJ2-1	NA	TRBV11-2	TGTGCCAGCACCTCTTTTGCGGGGAGTTACAATGAGCAGTTCTTC	CASTSFAGSYNEQFF
many	TRBJ2-7	NA	TRBV12-5	TGTGCTAGTGGGGTTCATGACGAGCAGTACTTC	CASGVHDEQYF
NA	TRBJ2-5	NA	TRBV20-1	TGCAGTGCTAGAGATCGAGAACGAGAGACCCAGTACTTC	CSARDRERETQYF
medium-sized	TRBJ2-7	TRBD2	TRBV29-1	TGCAGCGTTGAAGACCCTTCTAGCGGCAAACTCTACGAGCAGTACTTC	CSVEDPSSGKLYEQYF
many	TRBJ2-7	TRBD1	TRBV19	TGTGCCAGTAGTATTTATCCCGGGACAGCATCCTACGAGCAGTACTTC	CASSIYPGTASYEQYF
many	TRBJ2-3	TRBD2	TRBV5-1	TGCGCCAGCACCCCTGTAGTAGCGGGAGGCACAGATACGCAGTATTTT	CASTPVVAGGTDTQYF
large	TRBJ2-7	NA	TRBV7-6	TGTGCCAGCAGCTTAGGGGGGCCCGTGACAGTAAATGAGCAGTACTTC	CASSLGGPVTVNEQYF
many	TRBJ2-3	NA	TRBV28	TGTGCCACTGGGGAGACAAGCACAGATACGCAGTATTTT	CATGETSTDTQYF
many	TRBJ1-2	NA	TRBV6-5	TGTGCCAGCAGTTATAATCCCGGAGAGCCCGATGGCTACACCTTC	CASSYNPGEPDGYTF
many	TRBJ2-1	NA	TRBV19	TGTGCCAGTACCCCCCCCGGTTCCAGCTCCTACAATGAGCAGTTCTTC	CASTPPGSSSYNEQFF
many	TRBJ2-1	NA	TRBV28	TGTGCCAGCAGTTTATGGGACTCAGACAATGAGCAGTTCTTC	CASSLWDSDNEQFF
few	TRBJ1-4	TRBD1	TRBV29-1	TGCAGCGCCAAGGGACAGGTCGCTGAAAAACTGTTTTTT	CSAKGQVAEKLFF
few	TRBJ2-2	TRBD1	TRBV18	TGTGCCAGCTCACCGAGGACAGGGGTCACCGGGGAGCTGTTTTTT	CASSPRTGVTGELFF
medium-sized	TRBJ2-5	NA	TRBV7-3	TGTGCCAGCAGCCCGGGGGCGGGCGGGGTCAGAGAGACCCAGTACTTC	CASSPGAGGVRETQYF
medium-sized	TRBJ2-3	NA	TRBV20-1	TGCAGTGCTAGAGTGCGGGGGCTCACAGATACGCAGTATTTT	CSARVRGLTDTQYF
many	TRBJ1-1	NA	TRBV7-9	TGTGCCAGCAGCCAGAACACTGAAGCTTTCTTT	CASSQNTEAFF
many	TRBJ2-1	NA	TRBV9	TGTGCCAGCAGCCCCAGTACGTCCAATGAGCAGTTCTTC	CASSPSTSNEQFF
many	TRBJ2-3	NA	TRBV4-1	TGCGCCAGCAGCCAAGAAAACGCAGATACGCAGTATTTT	CASSQENADTQYF
many	TRBJ2-1	NA	TRBV2	TGTGCCAGCGGGGACAATGAGCAGTTCTTC	CASGDNEQFF
many	TRBJ2-1	NA	TRBV11-1	TGTGCCAGCAGTCAGGGGACCGAGCAGTTCTTC	CASSQGTEQFF
many	TRBJ1-6	NA	TRBV19	TGTGCCAGTAGAAAGCCGAACTCCTATAATTCACCCCTCCACTTT	CASRKPNSYNSPLHF
few	TRBJ2-3	TRBD1	TRBV5-1	TGCGCCAGCAGCTTTTCTCGGGACAGGAGCACAGATACGCAGTATTTT	CASSFSRDRSTDTQYF
many	TRBJ2-3	NA	TRBV28	TGTGCCAGCAGTCCTCGTTCGGACTCCAACACAGATACGCAGTATTTT	CASSPRSDSNTDTQYF
few	TRBJ1-2	NA	TRBV10-3	TGTGCCATCAGTGAGCTAGGGGGAGACTATGGCTACACCTTC	CAISELGGDYGYTF
NA	TRBJ2-3	NA	TRBV6-1	TGTGCCAGCAGTGAAGAGGCAGGGGGAGGAGGAGATACGCAGTATTTT	CASSEEAGGGGDTQYF